The rows below give T cell receptor beta chains drawn from one sample of a study of cytomegalovirus exposure and HLA in healthy donors. Clones were sequenced by immunoSEQ multiplex PCR, and TCRdb holds only the in-frame ones, with some missing. The data hold around 350,000 clones, with 86% observed a single time. The sequenced sample was PBMCs. The receptors come from a young woman in good health and CMV-seronegative. Each CDR3 is given with its conserved first and last residue. A D gene is named only where the DNA matches it firmly. Clone size, where shown, is once, few, many, or a class for clones that have expanded.

>TRBV18|TRBJ2-1|few|TRBD2
CASSPLAAEQFF
TGTGCCAGCTCACCGCTAGCGGCTGAGCAGTTCTTC
>TRBV6-5|TRBJ1-2|NA|NA
CASGGGASYGYTF
TGTGCCAGCGGAGGGGGGGCTAGCTATGGCTACACCTTC
>TRBV27|TRBJ2-5|NA|NA
CASSLSVRETQYF
TGTGCCAGCAGTTTATCGGTGCGAGAGACCCAGTACTTC
>TRBV9|TRBJ2-7|NA|TRBD1
CASSDGTGSNEQYF
TGTGCCAGCAGCGACGGGACAGGGAGTAACGAGCAGTACTTC
>TRBV6-4|TRBJ2-5|once|TRBD1
CASIAPTLSPGTAKETQYF
TGTGCCAGCATAGCCCCCACTCTATCCCCAGGGACAGCTAAAGAGACCCAGTACTTC
>TRBV28|TRBJ2-5|NA|NA
CASNRDGQLAQYF
TGTGCCAGCAACAGGGACGGACAATTGGCCCAGTACTTC
>TRBV4-2|TRBJ2-1|NA|TRBD2
CASSQDQTSGFNEQFF
TGTGCCAGCAGCCAAGATCAAACTAGCGGGTTCAATGAGCAGTTCTTC
>TRBV27|TRBJ2-5|NA|NA
CASSFRQGSGETQYF
TGTGCCAGCAGTTTTCGGCAGGGCTCCGGGGAGACCCAGTACTTC
>TRBV6-5|TRBJ2-3|NA|TRBD1
CASSEDRDTDTQYF
TGTGCCAGCAGTGAGGACAGGGACACAGATACGCAGTATTTT
>TRBV27|TRBJ1-5|few|NA
CASSGSYSNQPQHF
TGTGCCAGCAGCGGTAGCTATAGCAATCAGCCCCAGCATTTT
>TRBV27|TRBJ1-5|NA|TRBD1
CASSLWAPSGQSNQPQHF
TGTGCCAGCAGTTTATGGGCTCCCTCGGGACAGAGCAATCAGCCCCAGCATTTT
>TRBV5-7|TRBJ2-7|NA|NA
CASSVHYEQYF
TGTGCCAGCAGCGTCCACTACGAGCAGTACTTC
>TRBV9|TRBJ2-7|NA|TRBD1
CASSVTGEFSYEQYF
TGTGCCAGCAGCGTTACAGGGGAATTCTCCTACGAGCAGTACTTC
>TRBV6-5|TRBJ1-5|once|NA
CASSYRSTGTRQPQHF
TGTGCCAGCAGTTACCGATCTACAGGGACAAGGCAGCCCCAGCATTTT
>TRBV19|TRBJ2-7|few|TRBD1
CASSRQGAYEQYF
TGTGCCAGTAGTAGACAGGGCGCCTACGAGCAGTACTTC
>TRBV28|TRBJ2-1|NA|TRBD1
CASSLDRGSYNEQFF
TGTGCCAGCAGTTTGGACAGGGGTTCCTACAATGAGCAGTTCTTC
>TRBV6-5|TRBJ2-1|NA|TRBD1
CASRTDRGPYNEQFF
TGTGCCAGCAGGACCGACAGGGGGCCCTACAATGAGCAGTTCTTC
>TRBV27|TRBJ1-6|NA|TRBD1
CASSFLGQGINSPLHF
TGTGCCAGCAGTTTCCTCGGACAGGGAATTAATTCACCCCTCCACTTT
>TRBV30|TRBJ2-7|NA|NA
CAWSSLRNPTYEQYF
TGTGCCTGGAGTAGCTTACGTAATCCCACCTACGAGCAGTACTTC
>TRBV28|TRBJ2-1|NA|NA
CASSSGETSYNEQFF
TGTGCCAGCAGTTCTGGGGAGACATCCTACAATGAGCAGTTCTTC
>TRBV15|TRBJ2-3|NA|NA
CATSRDLRELDTQYF
TGTGCCACCAGCAGAGATTTGAGGGAGTTGGATACGCAGTATTTT
>TRBV18|TRBJ2-2|NA|NA
CASSLLTGMSTGELFF
TGTGCCAGCTCACTCCTTACAGGGATGTCCACCGGGGAGCTGTTTTTT
>TRBV2|TRBJ2-7|NA|NA
CASSGVAGRPYEQYF
TGTGCCAGCAGTGGGGTTGCGGGAAGGCCCTACGAGCAGTACTTC
>TRBV5-1|TRBJ1-4|NA|TRBD1
CASSYTGGTNEKLFF
TGCGCCAGCAGCTATACAGGGGGAACTAATGAAAAACTGTTTTTT
>TRBV6-5|TRBJ2-7|NA|NA
CASSYLAGGTGEQYF
TGTGCCAGCAGTTACCTAGCTGGAGGGACGGGAGAGCAGTACTTC
>TRBV2|TRBJ2-2|NA|TRBD2
CASSEAPAGGGELFF
TGTGCCAGCAGTGAAGCGCCCGCGGGGGGAGGGGAGCTGTTTTTT
>TRBV30|TRBJ1-1|NA|NA
CAWEPAGGNTEAFF
TGTGCCTGGGAACCTGCCGGGGGGAACACTGAAGCTTTCTTT
>TRBV6-6|TRBJ1-1|NA|NA
CASSLGRGNTEAFF
TGTGCCAGCAGTTTGGGGCGGGGGAACACTGAAGCTTTCTTT
>TRBV18|TRBJ1-2|once|TRBD1
CASSPVLQGAVGYTF
TGTGCCAGCTCACCTGTTTTACAGGGGGCGGTTGGCTACACCTTC
>TRBV25-1|TRBJ2-7|once|TRBD1
CASSTTQGAGRVADEQYF
TGTGCCAGCAGTACCACGCAGGGGGCCGGACGGGTCGCAGACGAGCAGTACTTC
>TRBV9|TRBJ1-2|NA|NA
CASSVEPRRGNYGYTF
TGTGCCAGCAGCGTAGAGCCGCGTCGGGGTAACTATGGCTACACCTTC